Sequencing of this T cell receptor beta chain was carried out in a study of blood T cell repertoires in COVID-19. The wider study: Both acute and convalescent COVID-19 samples were obtained from the United States, Italy and Spain.

Per the original data handling: From reference gene primer amplification, estimates of nucleated cell counts were derived. The assay was immunoSEQ multiplex PCR, and TCRdb's table has in-frame clones only and misses some. V, J and clone size were drawn from that table, and D and trimming were deduced from the DNA. This sample has approximately 150,000 clones; around four fifths occur once, and the top ten carry more than 5%. The germline gives CDR1 LNHDA, CDR2 SQIVND (reference sequence). V trimming: 1 base; J trimming: 2 bases; junction bases outside the gene matches: 8. This CDR3 contains 17 residues. This clone appeared once. Recovery among Cohort 3 donors was established by two negative PCRs, clearance, or symptom resolution.

Sequenced input: PBMCs or T cells enriched from blood (not recorded which). This receptor was obtained from a woman between 40 and 55 years old who had recovered from COVID-19. The chain is built from TRBV19 and TRBJ2-3; 8 bases match TRBD2. The CDR3 sequence is CASSIGTSGPTTDTQYF. The CDR3 nucleotides read TGTGCCAGTAGTATAGGTACTAGCGGACCAACCACAGATACGCAGTATTTT.